A single sample gave rise to the 21 T cell receptor beta chains below, sequenced in a study of T cells in Graves' hyperthyroidism and ophthalmopathy. From RNA transcripts, TCR beta CDR3 regions were amplified. TCR CDR3 underwent first-round RT-PCR with the HTBI primer set. MiXCR, run by TCRdb on the multiplex PCR reads, gives a single entry per CDR3 protein. This table holds over 500,000 distinct CDR3 sequences, around 15% found once. Sequencing input: blood. All receptors come from a woman aged 40 to 55 with Graves' hyperthyroidism.

This clonotype was counted ten times or more. The chain is built from TRBV4-1 and TRBJ2-7; 7 bases fit TRBD1. This CDR3 is built from 15 residues. The V and J ends lost 2 bases and 2 bases, in that order; junction bases with no gene match: 6. Germline V CDR1 and CDR2: MGHRA, YSYEKL. The CDR3 sequence is CASSQYGTVTYEQYF. CDR3 DNA sequence: TGCGCCAGCAGCCAATACGGGACAGTTACCTACGAGCAGTACTTC.

In this sample, this clonotype turned up many times. The chain is built from TRBV6-1 and TRBJ2-5; D unresolved. This CDR3 is built from 11 residues. With 2 bases removed from V and 4 bases from J, the gap between germline ends came to 2 bases. The V gene's germline CDR1 is MNHNS and CDR2 SASEGT. The CDR3 region is CASSERETQYF. The CDR3 DNA is TGTGCCAGCAGTGAACGAGAGACCCAGTACTTC.

This clonotype was seen ten or more times. This sequence joins TRBV18 and TRBJ1-1; 10 bases match TRBD1. The CDR3 spans 17 residues. Germline trimming cut 3 bases from V and 0 bases from J; bases unmatched to any gene: 7. The germline gives CDR1 KGHSH, CDR2 LQKENI. CDR3 in amino acids: CASSPSGQGVLNTEAFF. Here the CDR3 DNA reads TGTGCCAGCTCACCGTCCGGACAGGGGGTGCTGAACACTGAAGCTTTCTTT.

This clonotype was counted ten times or more. V gene TRBV28 combines with J gene TRBJ2-5; D gene unclear. The V end was cut by 4 bases, the J end by 5 bases, with 14 bases between. Germline lookup yields CDR1 MDHEN and CDR2 SYDVKM. This CDR3 spans 14 amino acids. Here the CDR3 DNA reads TGTGCCAGCAGTTCGACCGCAAAGGACGAGACCCAGTACTTC. Translating gives CASSSTAKDETQYF.

This chain connects TRBV9 to TRBJ2-3; 14 nucleotides align to TRBD2. The ends lost 3 bases at V and 5 bases at J; junction bases unmatched: 11. This CDR3 has 18 amino acids. Looked up from germline, CDR1 is SGDLS and CDR2 is YYNGEE. The CDR3 DNA reads TGTGCCAGCAGCGGAACCGGGACTAGCGGGAGACTGGTAGATACGCAGTATTTT. Translation: CASSGTGTSGRLVDTQYF.

There are many counts of this clonotype. This sequence joins TRBV2 and TRBJ2-7; 7 positions agree with TRBD2. This CDR3 spans 14 amino acids. CDR1 SNHLY and CDR2 FYNNEI come from the germline V gene. V was clipped by 4 bases and J by 1 base; unmatched bases: 4. For the CDR3, the DNA is TGTGCCAGCAGTGGGGCAGCGGGATCCTACGAGCAGTACTTC. Translated, it gives CASSGAAGSYEQYF.

In DNA form, the CDR3 reads TGTGCCAGCAGCGACCTTCACTCTGGAAACACCATATATTTT. This sequence encodes CASSDLHSGNTIYF. The chain links TRBV7-8 to TRBJ1-3; D not resolved. Between the trimmed V and J ends, which lost 5 bases and 0 bases, there was a span of 8 bases. Germline V CDR1 and CDR2: SGHVS, FQNEAQ. This CDR3 spans 14 amino acids.

The sample holds many counts of this clonotype. V usage is TRBV5-1 and J usage is TRBJ2-1; TRBD1 is a possible D gene (6 bases). This CDR3 spans 15 amino acids. Trimming shortened V by 7 bases and J by 6 bases, and 20 bases separated the two germline ends. Germline CDR1 reads SGHRS; CDR2 reads YFSETQ. This chain's CDR3 is CASAWGQGPINEQFF. CDR3 sequence (DNA): TGCGCCAGCGCCTGGGGGCAGGGCCCTATCAATGAGCAGTTCTTC.

This clonotype was counted at least ten times. The chain is built from TRBV5-1 and TRBJ1-6; D is unclear. V was pared by 0 bases and J by 0 bases, with 7 bases between. CDR3 length: 16 amino acids. Germline V gene sequence: CDR1 SGHRS, CDR2 YFSETQ. The CDR3 nucleotides read TGCGCCAGCAGCTTGGAAATGAGCTCCTATAATTCACCCCTCCACTTT. Translating it yields CASSLEMSSYNSPLHF.

This clonotype has ten or more counts. The chain employs TRBV3-1 and TRBJ2-7; TRBD2 matches 11 bases. CDR1 LGHDT and CDR2 YNNKEL come from the germline V gene (reference sequence). This CDR3 has 14 amino acids. The ends lost 8 bases at V and 3 bases at J; junction bases unmatched: 6. The chain's CDR3 is CASQTSGRDYEQYF. CDR3 in DNA: TGTGCCAGCCAAACTAGCGGGAGAGACTACGAGCAGTACTTC.

There are many counts of this clonotype. The chain combines TRBV20-1 with TRBJ2-3; D remains ambiguous. This CDR3 is built from 16 residues. V dropped 1 base and J dropped 3 bases, with 17 bases sitting between them. The germline V gene encodes CDR1 DFQATT and CDR2 SNEGSKA (reference sequence). The CDR3 DNA reads as TGCAGTGCTAGAGTTCCCACTATGTACATAACAGATACGCAGTATTTT. It translates to CSARVPTMYITDTQYF.

The rearrangement uses TRBV12-5 and TRBJ1-2, with TRBD1 identical over 9 bases. Germline CDR1 is LGHNT and CDR2 is FRNRAP. The CDR3 extends over 15 amino acids. V lost 5 bases and J lost 4; bases outside the gene matches: 8. CDR3 loop: CASGTGTGRLYGYTF. CDR3 nucleotides: TGTGCTAGTGGTACCGGGACAGGGCGGCTCTATGGCTACACCTTC.

This clonotype was counted at least ten times. The chain couples TRBV20-1 to TRBJ1-5, with 9 nucleotides matching TRBD1. The CDR3 runs 13 residues. The V gene end was trimmed by 5 bases and the J gene end by 5 bases; junction bases not matched to a gene: 4. From germline, CDR1 is DFQATT and CDR2 SNEGSKA (reference sequence). The CDR3 region is CSASGTGYQPQHF. CDR3 DNA sequence: TGCAGTGCTTCCGGGACAGGGTATCAGCCCCAGCATTTT.

This clonotype showed up many times. J is TRBJ1-2 and V is TRBV2, with D perhaps TRBD1 (6 bases). Germline CDR1 is SNHLY and CDR2 is FYNNEI. Trimming removed 6 bases from V and 2 bases from J, with 7 bases in between. The CDR3 sequence is 12 residues long. The chain's CDR3 is CASRDRNYGYTF. CDR3 sequence (DNA): TGTGCCAGCAGGGACAGAAACTATGGCTACACCTTC.

This clonotype was seen at least ten times. The chain combines TRBV7-6 with TRBJ2-7; the D is unclear. Germline CDR1 is SGHVS and CDR2 is FNYEAQ. This CDR3 is built from 13 residues. V gave up 1 base and J gave up 4 bases, with 8 bases separating them. The CDR3: CASSLEAEYEQYF. In DNA form, the CDR3 reads TGTGCCAGCAGCTTAGAAGCTGAATACGAGCAGTACTTC.

With regard to this clonotype: A much larger clone lies a single base off, so this may be a read error. The chain uses TRBV28 and TRBJ1-3; a weak D match, TRBD1 (5 bases). Germline V gene sequence: CDR1 MDHEN, CDR2 SYDVKM. This CDR3 comprises 15 residues. V was cut by 3 bases and J by 5 bases, with 14 bases left in between. DNA for the CDR3: TGTGCCAGCAGTTTTGATTGGGGGGGAAGAAACACCATATATTTT. Its translation is CASSFDWGGRNTIYF.

This chain connects TRBV19 to TRBJ1-4; no firm D call. V was pared by 6 bases and J by 5 bases, with 19 bases between. Germline-derived CDR1 and CDR2 are LNHDA and SQIVND (reference sequence). The CDR3 loop spans 16 amino acids. CDR3 in DNA: TGTGCCAGTAGGATGAATGGACGGCGTCTAAATGAAAAACTGTTTTTT. Its translation: CASRMNGRRLNEKLFF.

J is TRBJ1-2 and V is TRBV13; possibly TRBD1 for D (6 bases). This CDR3 comprises 14 residues. In germline, CDR1 is PRHDT, CDR2 FYEKMQ (reference sequence). Deletions cut 5 bases from V and 1 base from J, with 11 bases between. CDR3 amino acids: CASSEGGNNYGYTF. CDR3 nucleotides: TGTGCCAGCAGCGAAGGGGGGAATAACTATGGCTACACCTTC.

This clonotype was seen repeatedly, ten times or more. The chain joins TRBV28 to TRBJ2-2; 14 bases line up with TRBD2. The V gene's germline CDR1 is MDHEN and CDR2 SYDVKM. The V and J ends lost 5 bases and 7 bases, in that order; junction bases with no gene match: 12. CDR3 length: 18 amino acids. DNA for the CDR3: TGTGCCAGCAGTCCGGCCCCGGGACTAGCGGGAGATCACGGGGAGCTGTTTTTT. It codes for CASSPAPGLAGDHGELFF.

In its sample, this clonotype was seen many times. The chain combines TRBV30 with TRBJ2-3, with D perhaps matching TRBD1 or TRBD2 (6 bases each). Trimming removed 2 bases at V and 0 bases at J, with 12 bases between. Germline V lookup: CDR1 GTSNPN, CDR2 SVGIG (reference sequence). The CDR3 extends over 15 amino acids. CDR3 in amino acids: CAWSPTGASTDTQYF. In DNA, the CDR3 is TGTGCCTGGAGTCCTACGGGGGCGAGCACAGATACGCAGTATTTT.

This clonotype was counted ten times or more. The chain links TRBV6-2 or TRBV6-3 to TRBJ2-3; weak D call: TRBD2 (6 bases). CDR3 size: 14 residues. The V gene's germline CDR1 is MNHEY and CDR2 SVGEGT. Trimming pared 7 bases from V and 1 base from J, leaving 12 bases between. In DNA, the CDR3 is TGTGCCAGCATCCCGGGACTCCGCACAGATACGCAGTATTTT. It translates to CASIPGLRTDTQYF.